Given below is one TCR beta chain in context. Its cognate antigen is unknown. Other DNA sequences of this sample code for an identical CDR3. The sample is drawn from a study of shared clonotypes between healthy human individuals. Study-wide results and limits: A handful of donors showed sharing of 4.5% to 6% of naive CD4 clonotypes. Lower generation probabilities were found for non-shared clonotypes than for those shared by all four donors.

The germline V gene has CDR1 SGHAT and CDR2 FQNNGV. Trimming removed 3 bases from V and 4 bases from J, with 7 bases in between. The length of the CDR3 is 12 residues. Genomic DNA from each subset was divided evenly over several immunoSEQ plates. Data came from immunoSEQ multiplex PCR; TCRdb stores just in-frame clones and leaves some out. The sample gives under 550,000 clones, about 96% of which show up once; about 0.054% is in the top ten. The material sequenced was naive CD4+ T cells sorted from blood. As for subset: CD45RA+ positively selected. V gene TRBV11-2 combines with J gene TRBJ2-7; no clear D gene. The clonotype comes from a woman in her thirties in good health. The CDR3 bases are TGTGCCAGCAGCTTCTCAGGATACGAGCAGTACTTC. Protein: CASSFSGYEQYF.